The sequence of this T cell receptor beta chain was determined in a study of CD8+ T cells in alopecia areata. Germline assignment: CDR1 MGHRA and CDR2 YSYEKL. V shed 2 bases and J 6 bases; nucleotides not matched to a gene: 8. CDR3 length equals 16 residues. Documented treatment: oral pan-JAK inhibitor, 5-10 mg twice daily. As part of sample collection, lesional scalp punch biopsies and peripheral blood were taken from alopecia areata patients. PBMCs served as the source from which CD4+ and CD8+ T cells were sorted. Sequencing used cDNA as its template, made by extracting RNA and reverse transcribing it. Using immunoSEQ multiplex PCR, the repertoire was profiled, and TCRdb retains in-frame clones only, with some absent. The sample consists of approximately 150,000 clones, roughly 60% of them appearing once.

This receptor was identified in a human donor with alopecia areata. This chain uses TRBV4-1 with TRBJ1-5; the match to TRBD1 covers 9 bases. The material was CD4+ T cells sorted from blood, obtained at week 24, from a patient treated with tofacitinib. CDR3 nucleotides: TGCGCCAGCAGCCAACCGGGACAGGGATTAAGTCAGCCCCAGCATTTT. It is translated as CASSQPGQGLSQPQHF.